What follows describes a single T cell receptor (beta chain). This record belongs to a study of technical replicates of blood from a handful of donors. Clones were sequenced by immunoSEQ multiplex PCR, and TCRdb holds only the in-frame ones, with some missing. The table has about 99,000 clones, about 96% seen once; the top ten hold 0.2% to 0.25%. V shed 6 bases and J 10 bases; nucleotides not matched to a gene: 8. The CDR3 spans 14 residues. CDR1 is SGHVS, CDR2 FQNEAQ, per germline. The chain is built from TRBV7-8 and TRBJ2-1, with 11 bases matching TRBD1. This clonotype was sampled from a human donor in good health. Specimen: T cells isolated from PBMCs. CDR3 amino acids: CASRDRTGGREQFF. The CDR3 DNA is TGTGCCAGCAGGGACCGGACAGGGGGCCGAGAGCAGTTCTTC.